This T cell receptor delta chain was profiled in a study of γδ T cells in repeated Plasmodium falciparum infection. TCRdb reprocessed the multiplex PCR reads using CATT. The repertoire consists of 93,000 or so delta-chain clones, with 0.75% to 1% occurring once and the leading ten covering roughly 9.9%. Regarding this clone: Given a far larger clone just one base away, this is likely a sequencing read error. Different DNA sequences within this sample yield the same CDR3.

CDR3 length: 16 residues. Per the germline V gene, CDR1 is GEAIGNYY and CDR2 is EKD. Gammadelta T cells were flow-sorted from PBMC into Vgamma9/Vdelta2+ and Vdelta2-negative populations for bulk analysis. The rearrangement uses TRDV2 and TRDJ1, with 8 nucleotides matching TRDD3. Because TCRdb records no J gene, it was assigned here through a match of the DNA to germline. The sample comprised gamma-delta T cells from blood. The sequence was collected from a pool of human donors (malaria-infected and uninfected, not separated). Here the CDR3 DNA reads TGTGCCTGCGACACACTGGGGGGGACGTACACCGATAAACTCATCTTT. The encoded protein is CACDTLGGTYTDKLIF.